This T cell receptor (beta chain) was sequenced in a study of T cell responses to AZD1222 COVID-19 vaccine. Across the study: Timing groups of about 4 and about 12 weeks for second doses were pooled. Findings and caveats of the study: Nearly half of spike-specific TCRs reportedly go after variant regions that carry no mutations.

The CDR3 contains 14 residues. The V gene's germline CDR1 is LNHDA and CDR2 SQIVND (reference sequence). Trimming left V 4 bases short and J 4 bases short, with 14 bases between. Produced via immunoSEQ multiplex PCR; TCRdb's table is partial and in-frame only. The sample shows over 90,000 clones, 80% to 95% of them seen only once. Points on this clone: Its antigen is as yet unknown.

This rearrangement joins TRBV19 to TRBJ2-7; D may match TRBD1 or TRBD2 (7 bases each). The receptor was isolated from an adult in good health. The sample here was peripheral blood, taken on day 0 of AZD1222 vaccination. In DNA form, the CDR3 reads TGTGCCAGTAGTACTGGCAGGGGGGGATACGAGCAGTACTTC. Translation: CASSTGRGGYEQYF.